One TCR beta chain is described in this entry. The antigen remains unidentified. The data belong to a study of cytomegalovirus exposure and HLA in healthy donors. Whole-study results and caveats: There was a cluster of highly shared sequence variants that was likely a sequencing artifact.

Researchers ran the PCR with 60 Vbeta and 13 Jbeta primers. TCRdb's table, derived via immunoSEQ multiplex PCR, lists solely in-frame clones and lacks some. This sample's table has about 160,000 clones. The CDR3 sequence is 14 residues long. Germline assignment: CDR1 SGHRS and CDR2 YFSETQ. Trimming left V 2 bases short and J 6 bases short, with 12 bases between. The V call is TRBV5-1, the J call TRBJ2-1, with D perhaps TRBD2 (5 bases). This sequence was found in a woman in her sixties or seventies in good health and CMV-seronegative. Sequenced input: PBMCs. The CDR3 sequence is CASSFESSFNEQFF. The CDR3 DNA follows: TGCGCCAGCAGCTTTGAATCTAGCTTCAATGAGCAGTTCTTC.